Each of the 6 T cell receptor beta chains below was sequenced from the same sample in a study of beta chain features in type 1 diabetes. Sequencing targeted expressed TCRB transcripts, as all isolated RNA had been reverse transcribed. Method: immunoSEQ multiplex PCR; TCRdb's copy keeps in-frame clones and lacks some. This table holds just over 600,000 clones, around a sixth found once. The source material was naive CD4+ T cells from blood. Every receptor here comes from a man aged 18 to 30 in good health.

This clone was seen a handful of times. The rearrangement joins TRBV6-5 to TRBJ2-1; D unresolved. V shed 6 bases and J shed 2 bases, with 5 bases lying between them. The CDR3 contains 12 residues. Germline values: CDR1 MNHEY, CDR2 SVGAGI. In DNA form, the CDR3 reads TGTGCCAGCAGCCCCACCTACAATGAGCAGTTCTTC. This codes for CASSPTYNEQFF.

This clone came up a few times. This sequence joins TRBV28 and TRBJ2-1, with 11 bases aligning to TRBD2. This CDR3 is 15 amino acids long. V lost 5 bases to trimming and J lost 6 bases; unmatched junction nucleotides: 6. The germline V gene encodes CDR1 MDHEN and CDR2 SYDVKM. The CDR3 bases are TGTGCCAGCAGTCCACATAGCGGGAGGGGCAATGAGCAGTTCTTC. Protein sequence: CASSPHSGRGNEQFF.

Only a few counts were recorded for this clone. The chain couples TRBV2 to TRBJ2-6, with TRBD1 matching over 10 bases. The V segment lost 6 bases and the J segment 4 bases; nucleotides outside the gene matches: 9. This CDR3 has 17 amino acids. In germline, CDR1 is SNHLY, CDR2 FYNNEI. This chain's CDR3 is CASRQRDRGTGANVLTF. The DNA for the CDR3 is TGTGCCAGCAGGCAACGGGACAGGGGAACGGGGGCCAACGTCCTGACTTTC.

This clone was counted only a few times. The chain carries TRBV4-3 and TRBJ2-1; D is uncertain. The CDR3 runs to 14 residues. The germline gives CDR1 LGHNA, CDR2 YSLEER. The ends were cut back, 0 bases at V and 10 bases at J, with 13 bases in the middle. Here the CDR3 DNA reads TGCGCCAGCAGCCAAGATCCGAAGAGAATAGAGCAGTTCTTC. Its translation is CASSQDPKRIEQFF.

As regards this clone: At one end, the junction sequence differs from germline, possibly due to a read error. The genes are TRBV6-5 and TRBJ2-5, with 8 bases fitting TRBD2. In germline, CDR1 is MNHEY, CDR2 SVGAGI. The CDR3 runs 14 residues. The DNA for the CDR3 is TGTGCCATCAGTCCAGGGACTAGTGGGGAGACCCAGTACTTC. It specifies CAISPGTSGETQYF.

V usage is TRBV7-2 and J usage is TRBJ2-5; D may match TRBD1 or TRBD2 (5 bases each). Germline V gene data show CDR1 as SGHTA and CDR2 as FQGNSA. The CDR3 is 14 residues long. Trimming took 2 bases from V and 5 from J, leaving 12 bases between them. The CDR3 here is CASSLRQGGETQYF. The CDR3 DNA reads TGTGCCAGCAGCTTAAGGCAGGGCGGGGAGACCCAGTACTTC.